Below are 27 T cell receptor beta chains sequenced from a single sample in a study of shared clonotypes between healthy human individuals. Repertoires were generated with immunoSEQ multiplex PCR, while TCRdb's copy carries only in-frame clones and drops some. This sample has about 2.3 million clones; about 90% occur once, and the top ten carry approximately 0.39%. What was sequenced was naive CD4+ T cells from PBMCs. Described subset: CD45RA+ positively selected. These receptors were taken from a man in his late teens or twenties in good health. Some clones in this sample may be carry-over from other donors' samples.

The chain carries TRBV18 and TRBJ1-1; perhaps TRBD1 as D (5 bases). V lost 3 bases, J lost 5 bases, and 16 bases lay in between. The CDR3 loop spans 15 amino acids. The germline V gene has CDR1 KGHSH and CDR2 LQKENI. Here the CDR3 reads CASSPPGALRTEAFF. The CDR3 DNA reads TGTGCCAGCTCACCGCCCGGGGCTCTAAGGACTGAAGCTTTCTTT.

The chain joins TRBV4-1 to TRBJ2-3, with a weak D call TRBD2 (6 bases). V dropped 0 bases and J dropped 11 bases, with 9 bases sitting between them. This CDR3 has 12 amino acids. The germline CDR1 and CDR2 sequences are MGHRA and YSYEKL. CDR3 DNA sequence: TGCGCCAGCAGCCAAGAGGGGCGGGGGCAGTATTTT. Protein product: CASSQEGRGQYF.

This chain uses TRBV10-3 with TRBJ2-1, with D perhaps matching TRBD1 (5 bases). CDR3 size: 17 residues. Trimming cost V 0 bases and J 1 base, with 13 bases left between them. CDR1 is ENHRY, CDR2 SYGVKD, per germline. For the CDR3, the DNA is TGTGCCATCAGTGAGTCAGGGGCCCGATATTCCTACAATGAGCAGTTCTTC. Translating it yields CAISESGARYSYNEQFF.

This sequence joins TRBV7-3 and TRBJ2-2; D remains unclear. V dropped 1 base and J dropped 7 bases, with 10 bases sitting between them. The CDR3 is 14 amino acids. The germline gives CDR1 SGHTA, CDR2 FQGTGA. DNA of the CDR3: TGTGCCAGCAGCTTAAACGACGGCAACGGGGAGCTGTTTTTT. Translation: CASSLNDGNGELFF.

This clone showed up just a few times. J is TRBJ2-1 and V is TRBV12-2; the table gives TRBD1 as D, unverified against the DNA. TRBV12-2 is a pseudogene locus. This CDR3 is 16 amino acids long. CDR3 region: CASRLEAGGFRNEQFF. The CDR3 DNA reads as TGTGCAAGTCGCTTAGAAGCAGGGGGCTTTAGGAATGAGCAGTTCTTC.

This sequence joins TRBV11-2 and TRBJ2-1; the match to TRBD2 covers 10 bases. CDR3 length: 16 residues. The V and J ends lost 5 bases and 7 bases, in that order; junction bases with no gene match: 11. Germline CDR1 and CDR2: SGHAT and FQNNGV. The CDR3 nucleotides are TGTGCCAGCAGCCTCCTCCGACTAGCGGGCATAAATGAGCAGTTCTTC. It is translated as CASSLLRLAGINEQFF.

The chain carries TRBV4-1 and TRBJ2-1; 9 nucleotides match TRBD2. V shed 1 base, J shed 1 base, and the junction held 11 bases outside the gene matches. Germline-derived CDR1 and CDR2 are MGHRA and YSYEKL. The CDR3 has 19 amino acids. The CDR3 coding sequence is TGCGCCAGCAGCCAAGTAGTCTTCTCGGCGGGAGGGTCCTACAATGAGCAGTTCTTC. This codes for CASSQVVFSAGGSYNEQFF.

J is TRBJ1-5 and V is TRBV19; TRBD1 agrees at 7 bases. Per the germline V gene, CDR1 is LNHDA and CDR2 is SQIVND (reference sequence). This CDR3 has 21 residues. The V and J ends lost 3 bases and 2 bases, in that order; junction bases with no gene match: 22. CDR3 coding DNA: TGTGCCAGTAGTATTCCGCAGGTTGGGAGGGGGCGTCAAGTAGGCAATCAGCCCCAGCATTTT. Translated, it gives CASSIPQVGRGRQVGNQPQHF.

The chain combines TRBV2 with TRBJ2-7; perhaps TRBD2 as D (6 bases). The CDR3 runs to 13 residues. In germline, CDR1 is SNHLY, CDR2 FYNNEI. V lost 6 bases and J 3 bases, leaving 12 bases between the germline ends. The CDR3 coding sequence is TGTGCCAGCAGGCGGGACTTTATCTACGAGCAGTACTTC. Its protein product is CASRRDFIYEQYF.

A few counts support this clone. The rearrangement joins TRBV18 to TRBJ1-3; 7 positions agree with TRBD1. This CDR3 is 16 amino acids long. V was clipped by 4 bases and J by 3 bases; unmatched bases: 9. Germline V gene data show CDR1 as KGHSH and CDR2 as LQKENI. CDR3 bases: TGTGCCAGCTCACACCCGGGACAGACAATTGGAAACACCATATATTTT. Amino acids: CASSHPGQTIGNTIYF.

This chain connects TRBV28 to TRBJ2-5; 10 nucleotides align to TRBD1. With V trimmed by 6 bases and J by 5 bases, 9 bases remained unmatched. The germline gives CDR1 MDHEN, CDR2 SYDVKM. This CDR3 comprises 15 residues. The CDR3 bases are TGTGCCAGCAGGTCTAGACAGGGGGCGGGGGAGACCCAGTACTTC. As protein: CASRSRQGAGETQYF.

The CDR3 coding sequence is TGTGCCAGCCAAAAGGGATTTCTGAACACTGAAGCTTTCTTT. This sequence encodes CASQKGFLNTEAFF. This chain links TRBV2 with TRBJ1-1; D ambiguous. The CDR3 is 14 amino acids. V was trimmed by 8 bases and J by 0 bases, leaving 13 bases between them. Germline CDR1 reads SNHLY; CDR2 reads FYNNEI.

The rearrangement links TRBV29-1 to TRBJ2-7; TRBD1 might be the D (7 bases). V was trimmed by 7 bases and J by 7 bases, leaving 23 bases between them. CDR3 length: 14 residues. CDR1 is SQVTM and CDR2 is ANQGSEA in the germline V gene. CDR3 loop: CSAGGRGGRREQYF. The DNA for the CDR3 is TGCAGCGCTGGGGGGAGAGGGGGCCGACGAGAGCAGTACTTC.

This chain links TRBV2 with TRBJ1-2; D is uncertain. Trimming pared 3 bases from V and 0 bases from J, leaving 5 bases between. The CDR3 consists of 13 residues. The germline V gene encodes CDR1 SNHLY and CDR2 FYNNEI. CDR3 in DNA: TGTGCCAGCAGTGATGGTCCTAACTATGGCTACACCTTC. This translates into CASSDGPNYGYTF.

The chain links TRBV2 to TRBJ2-3; no firm D call. Between the trimmed V and J ends, which lost 8 bases and 2 bases, there was a span of 5 bases. The CDR3 is made up of 11 amino acids. Per the germline V gene, CDR1 is SNHLY and CDR2 is FYNNEI. CDR3 in DNA: TGTGCCAGCCACCTCACAGATACGCAGTATTTT. The encoded protein is CASHLTDTQYF.

This clone has more than one count but fewer than ten. The chain uses TRBV2 and TRBJ1-5; D remains ambiguous. CDR1 and CDR2 (germline): SNHLY, FYNNEI. This CDR3 spans 12 amino acids. Trimming took 2 bases from V and 9 from J, leaving 8 bases between them. The CDR3 is CASSEYRGPQHF. The CDR3, as DNA: TGTGCCAGCAGTGAATACCGCGGGCCCCAGCATTTT.

The genes are TRBV6-5 and TRBJ1-1, with D tentatively TRBD1 (5 bases). The CDR3 consists of 14 residues. Trimming left V 4 bases short and J 1 base short, with 10 bases between. Germline values: CDR1 MNHEY, CDR2 SVGAGI. This CDR3 is CASSSGHPNTEAFF. The DNA of the CDR3 is TGTGCCAGCAGTTCCGGACACCCGAACACTGAAGCTTTCTTT.

CDR3 nucleotides: TGTGCTAGTGGTTTGGGGGGCCGTCAAGATGGCTACACCTTC. Its translation is CASGLGGRQDGYTF. The chain joins TRBV12-5 to TRBJ1-2, with a tentative D call TRBD1 (5 bases). The CDR3 covers 14 residues. Trimming took 1 base from V and 6 from J, leaving 12 bases between them. The germline gives CDR1 LGHNT, CDR2 FRNRAP.

The chain couples TRBV5-4 to TRBJ1-2, with TRBD1 matching over 9 bases. Germline trimming cut 3 bases from V and 6 bases from J; bases unmatched to any gene: 3. The CDR3 consists of 13 residues. Germline lookup yields CDR1 SGHNT and CDR2 YYREEE (reference sequence). CDR3 sequence (DNA): TGTGCCAGCAGCTCTAGGGACAGGGATGGCTACACCTTC. This sequence encodes CASSSRDRDGYTF.

The rearrangement links TRBV28 to TRBJ2-2; D is ambiguous. Germline loops: CDR1 MDHEN, CDR2 SYDVKM. This CDR3 is 16 amino acids long. Trimming stripped 3 bases from V and 0 bases from J, with 11 bases between. CDR3 sequence reads: CASSLVQRSNTGELFF. CDR3 DNA: TGTGCCAGCAGTTTGGTTCAGCGTTCGAACACCGGGGAGCTGTTTTTT.

For this clone: Other DNA sequences in this specimen translate into the identical CDR3. The V and J genes are TRBV5-1 and TRBJ2-2, with D unresolved. Trimming took off 0 bases at V and 4 bases at J, with 4 bases between the two ends. This CDR3 region has 13 residues. Germline V CDR1 and CDR2: SGHRS, YFSETQ. CDR3 sequence: CASSLEGTGELFF. CDR3 DNA sequence: TGCGCCAGCAGCTTGGAAGGCACCGGGGAGCTGTTTTTT. Drawing the rest from reference TRBV5-1 and TRBJ2-2, the complete variable domain is KAGVTQTPRYLIKTRGQQVTLSCSPISGHRSVSWYQQTPGQGLQFLFEYFSETQRNKGNFPGRFSGRQFSNSRSEMNVSTLELGDSALYLCASSLEGTGELFFGEGSRLTVL.

This clone appeared a single time. The gene calls are TRBV10-1 and TRBJ2-5, with D perhaps given as TRBD1 or TRBD2 (6 bases each). The CDR3 has 14 residues. Germline CDR1 is WNHNN and CDR2 is SYGVQD (reference sequence). V lost 2 bases to trimming and J lost 5 bases, with 12 bases between them. The chain's CDR3 is CASSERGAVETQYF. DNA of the CDR3: TGCGCCAGCAGTGAGAGGGGGGCCGTGGAGACCCAGTACTTC.

The V gene is TRBV18, the J gene TRBJ1-4; D uncertain. The CDR3 runs 15 residues. V gave up 6 bases and J gave up 2 bases, with 13 bases separating them. CDR1 and CDR2 (germline): KGHSH, LQKENI. The CDR3 protein is CASSRYTTTNEKLFF. Written as DNA, the CDR3 is TGTGCCAGCTCCCGGTACACAACGACTAATGAAAAACTGTTTTTT.

The CDR3 reads CASSVGRGPAEAFF. The CDR3 bases are TGTGCCAGCAGCGTAGGCAGGGGGCCGGCTGAAGCTTTCTTT. The chain links TRBV9 to TRBJ1-1, with TRBD1 matching over 8 bases. The CDR3 has 14 amino acids. Trimming cost V 0 bases and J 6 bases; bases outside gene matches: 4. Germline-derived CDR1 and CDR2 are SGDLS and YYNGEE. Complete variable domain (other parts from reference TRBV9 and TRBJ1-1): DSGVTQTPKHLITATGQRVTLRCSPRSGDLSVYWYQQSLDQGLQFLIQYYNGEERAKGNILERFSAQQFPDLHSELNLSSLELGDSALYFCASSVGRGPAEAFFGQGTRLTVV.

This chain uses TRBV7-3 with TRBJ2-5; 12 bases fit TRBD2. The CDR3 is 16 amino acids. Germline V gene lookup returns CDR1 SGHTA and CDR2 FQGTGA. The trim removed 5 bases at V and 0 bases at J, leaving 4 bases unmatched. In nucleotides, the CDR3 is TGTGCCAGCAGCCCCGGACTAGCGGGGAACCAAGAGACCCAGTACTTC. Amino acids: CASSPGLAGNQETQYF.

Only one count was recorded for this clone. This sequence joins TRBV2 and TRBJ1-2; 9 bases are a match to TRBD1. Germline CDR1 is SNHLY and CDR2 is FYNNEI. The trim removed 5 bases at V and 5 bases at J, leaving 6 bases unmatched. The CDR3 contains 14 residues. This CDR3 reads CASSLQGARYGYTF. The CDR3, as DNA: TGTGCCAGCAGTTTACAGGGGGCGCGTTATGGCTACACCTTC.

The gene calls are TRBV6-5 and TRBJ1-2; D is perhaps TRBD1 (6 bases). The germline gives CDR1 MNHEY, CDR2 SVGAGI. The CDR3 is 15 residues long. V was shortened by 2 bases and J by 2 bases, with 12 bases between the two germline ends. CDR3 bases: TGTGCCAGCAGTTACCAAGGGGGGGTGAACTATGGCTACACCTTC. This codes for CASSYQGGVNYGYTF.